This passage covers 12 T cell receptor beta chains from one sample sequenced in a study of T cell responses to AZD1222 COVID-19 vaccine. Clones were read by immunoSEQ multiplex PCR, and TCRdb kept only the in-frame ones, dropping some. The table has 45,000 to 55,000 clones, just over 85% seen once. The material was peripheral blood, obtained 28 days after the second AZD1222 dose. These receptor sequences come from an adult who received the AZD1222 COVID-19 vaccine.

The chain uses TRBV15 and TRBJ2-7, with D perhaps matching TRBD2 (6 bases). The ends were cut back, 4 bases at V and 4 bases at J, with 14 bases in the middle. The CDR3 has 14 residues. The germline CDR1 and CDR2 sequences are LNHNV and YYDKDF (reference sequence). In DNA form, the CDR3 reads TGTGCCACCAGCACGCAAGCGGGTCCGTACGAGCAGTACTTC. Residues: CATSTQAGPYEQYF.

In DNA form, the CDR3 reads TGTGCCAGCAGTGAATGGGGTGAAAATCAGCCCCAGCATTTT. This sequence encodes CASSEWGENQPQHF. The chain joins TRBV2 to TRBJ1-5; the D is unclear. CDR3 size: 14 residues. In germline, CDR1 is SNHLY, CDR2 FYNNEI. Trimming took 2 bases from V and 4 from J, leaving 9 bases between them. Variable domain in full (rest from reference TRBV2 and TRBJ1-5): EPEVTQTPSHQVTQMGQEVILRCVPISNHLYFYWYRQILGQKVEFLVSFYNNEISEKSEIFDDQFSVERPDGSNFTLKIRSTKLEDSAMYFCASSEWGENQPQHFGDGTRLSIL.

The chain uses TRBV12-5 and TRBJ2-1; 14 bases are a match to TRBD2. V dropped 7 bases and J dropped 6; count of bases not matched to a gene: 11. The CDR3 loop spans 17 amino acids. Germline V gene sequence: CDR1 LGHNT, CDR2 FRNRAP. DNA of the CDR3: TGTGCTAGTGCCCTGGGACTAGCGGGAGTCTCCCTCAATGAGCAGTTCTTC. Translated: CASALGLAGVSLNEQFF.

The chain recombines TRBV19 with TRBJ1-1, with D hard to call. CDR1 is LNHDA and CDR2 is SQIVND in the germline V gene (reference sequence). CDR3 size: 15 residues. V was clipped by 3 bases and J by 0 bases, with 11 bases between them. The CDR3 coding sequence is TGTGCCAGTAGTATGTTAACGGTATTGAACACTGAAGCTTTCTTT. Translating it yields CASSMLTVLNTEAFF.

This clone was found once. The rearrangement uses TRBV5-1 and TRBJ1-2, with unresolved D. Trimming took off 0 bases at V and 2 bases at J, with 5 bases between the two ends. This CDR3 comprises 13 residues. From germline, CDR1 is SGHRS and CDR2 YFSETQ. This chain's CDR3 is CASSLDTNYGYTF. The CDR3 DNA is TGCGCCAGCAGCTTGGATACCAACTATGGCTACACCTTC.

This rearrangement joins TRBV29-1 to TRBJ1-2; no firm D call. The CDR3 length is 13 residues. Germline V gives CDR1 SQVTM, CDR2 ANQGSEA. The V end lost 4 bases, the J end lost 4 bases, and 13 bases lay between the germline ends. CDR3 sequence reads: CSVVGGTGYGYTF. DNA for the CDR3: TGCAGCGTTGTCGGCGGAACGGGCTATGGCTACACCTTC.

CDR3 bases: TGCAGCGTCCCAGGAGACCGCACAGATACGCAGTATTTT. Residues: CSVPGDRTDTQYF. The chain uses TRBV29-1 and TRBJ2-3, with no clear D. The CDR3 runs 13 residues. Between the trimmed V and J ends, which lost 6 bases and 1 base, there was a span of 11 bases. Germline CDR1 is SQVTM and CDR2 is ANQGSEA.

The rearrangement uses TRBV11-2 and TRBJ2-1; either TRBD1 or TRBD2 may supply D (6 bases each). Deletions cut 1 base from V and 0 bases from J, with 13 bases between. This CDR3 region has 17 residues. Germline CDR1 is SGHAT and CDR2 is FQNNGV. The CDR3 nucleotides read TGTGCCAGCAGCTTAGGTCGAGGGGGGAGCTCCTACAATGAGCAGTTCTTC. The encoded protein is CASSLGRGGSSYNEQFF.

The CDR3 here is CASSQDRGTYEQYF. The CDR3 DNA is TGTGCCAGCAGTCAGGACAGGGGGACCTACGAGCAGTACTTC. V gene TRBV6-5 combines with J gene TRBJ2-7; TRBD1 matches 10 bases. The germline V gene has CDR1 MNHEY and CDR2 SVGAGI. The CDR3 runs 14 residues. V lost 5 bases, J lost 2 bases, and 3 bases stayed unmatched.

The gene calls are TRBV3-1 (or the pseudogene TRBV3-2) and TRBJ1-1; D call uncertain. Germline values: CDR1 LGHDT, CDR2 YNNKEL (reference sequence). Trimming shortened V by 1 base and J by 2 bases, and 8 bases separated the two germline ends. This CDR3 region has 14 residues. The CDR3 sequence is CASSQGWRNTEAFF. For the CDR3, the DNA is TGTGCCAGCAGCCAAGGCTGGAGAAACACTGAAGCTTTCTTT.

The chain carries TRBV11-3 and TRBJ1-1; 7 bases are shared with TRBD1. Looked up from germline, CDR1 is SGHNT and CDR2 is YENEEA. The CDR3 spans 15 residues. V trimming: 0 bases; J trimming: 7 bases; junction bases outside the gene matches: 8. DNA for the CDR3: TGTGCCAGCAGCTTAGATTGGGCAGGGGGAAATGAAGCTTTCTTT. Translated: CASSLDWAGGNEAFF.

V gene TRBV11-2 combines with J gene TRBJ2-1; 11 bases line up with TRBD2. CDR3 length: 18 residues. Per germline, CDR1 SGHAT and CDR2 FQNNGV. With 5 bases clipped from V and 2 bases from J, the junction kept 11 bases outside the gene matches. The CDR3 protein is CASSKPTSGSGAYNEQFF. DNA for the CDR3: TGTGCCAGCAGCAAGCCTACTAGCGGGAGTGGGGCCTACAATGAGCAGTTCTTC.